Reported below is one TCR beta chain. This sample was taken from a study of cytomegalovirus exposure and HLA in healthy donors. PCR involved 60 Vbeta and 13 Jbeta primers. TCRdb keeps only in-frame clones here, not all; method: immunoSEQ multiplex PCR. Of approximately 92,000 clones in the sample, about two thirds were seen once. In germline, CDR1 is SGHNT, CDR2 YENEEA. This CDR3 is 13 amino acids long. V shed 5 bases and J 7 bases; nucleotides not matched to a gene: 7. The chain is built from TRBV11-3 and TRBJ1-1, with TRBD1 matching over 7 bases. The sample comprised PBMCs. The receptor was derived from a man aged 60-69 years in good health and CMV-seronegative. The CDR3 DNA reads as TGTGCCAGCAGCCTAGCACAGGGGTATGAAGCTTTCTTT. It translates to CASSLAQGYEAFF.